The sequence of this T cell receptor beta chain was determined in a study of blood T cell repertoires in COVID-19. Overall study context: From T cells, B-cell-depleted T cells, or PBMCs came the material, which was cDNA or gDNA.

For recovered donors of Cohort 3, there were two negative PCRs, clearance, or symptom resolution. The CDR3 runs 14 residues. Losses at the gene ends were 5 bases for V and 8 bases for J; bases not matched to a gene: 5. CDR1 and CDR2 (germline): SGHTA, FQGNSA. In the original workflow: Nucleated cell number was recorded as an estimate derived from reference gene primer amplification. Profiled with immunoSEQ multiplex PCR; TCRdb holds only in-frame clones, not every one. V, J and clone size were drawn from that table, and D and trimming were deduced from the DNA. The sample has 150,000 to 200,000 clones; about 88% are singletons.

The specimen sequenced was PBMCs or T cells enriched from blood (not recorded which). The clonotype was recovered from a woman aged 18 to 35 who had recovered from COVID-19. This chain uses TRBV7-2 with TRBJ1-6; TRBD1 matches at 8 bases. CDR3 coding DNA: TGTGCCAGCAGCCCCACAGGGGGGGATTCACCCCTCCACTTT. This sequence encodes CASSPTGGDSPLHF.